The 2 T cell receptor beta chains below were found in one sample sequenced in a study of T cell responses to AZD1222 COVID-19 vaccine. Repertoires were generated with immunoSEQ multiplex PCR, while TCRdb's copy carries only in-frame clones and drops some. The sample carries 97,000 or so clones, 80% to 95% recorded once. This material consisted of peripheral blood, taken 28 days after the second AZD1222 dose. Source of these receptors: an adult who received the AZD1222 COVID-19 vaccine.

This clone was detected once. This chain links TRBV27 with TRBJ1-2, with 7 positions matching TRBD1. Germline assignment: CDR1 MNHEY and CDR2 SMNVEV (reference sequence). J was trimmed by 4 bases and V by 5 bases; bases with no gene match: 10. The CDR3 contains 15 residues. The CDR3 reads CASSATGTVLYGYTF. CDR3 sequence (DNA): TGTGCCAGCAGTGCGACAGGGACAGTTCTCTATGGCTACACCTTC.

This chain uses TRBV4-1 with TRBJ2-3; possible D gene TRBD1, 5 bases. The CDR3 has 15 residues. V was pared by 1 base and J by 3 bases, with 11 bases between. In germline, CDR1 is MGHRA, CDR2 YSYEKL. For the CDR3, the DNA is TGCGCCAGCAGCCAAGTTGGACAACGAACAGATACGCAGTATTTT. Translated, it gives CASSQVGQRTDTQYF.